One and the same sample provided the 10 T cell receptor beta chains below, sequenced in a study of blood T cells in healthy people across ages. The authors ran a second PCR of 7 to 11 cycles using a sample-barcoded 5' primer and a J-beta primer mix. Via MiXCR, TCRdb re-called the 5' RACE reads, giving one row per CDR3 protein. The sample lists around 650,000 distinct CDR3 sequences, 32% occurring once. Sequencing input: blood. Receptors were obtained from a woman of 80 years or more in good health.

In its sample, this clonotype was seen many times. Here the CDR3 reads CASSERRKTQYF. DNA for the CDR3: TGTGCCAGCAGTGAGCGTAGGAAGACCCAGTACTTC. This chain uses TRBV2 with TRBJ2-5; no clear D. Germline loops: CDR1 SNHLY, CDR2 FYNNEI. This CDR3 has 12 amino acids. V was cut by 3 bases and J by 6 bases, with 8 bases left in between. The full variable domain, its missing parts supplied by reference TRBV2 and TRBJ2-5, is EPEVTQTPSHQVTQMGQEVILRCVPISNHLYFYWYRQILGQKVEFLVSFYNNEISEKSEIFDDQFSVERPDGSNFTLKIRSTKLEDSAMYFCASSERRKTQYFGPGTRLLVL.

The CDR3 DNA is TGTGCCATCAGAGGGGACAGGGACGGTCAGCCCCAGCATTTT. As protein: CAIRGDRDGQPQHF. The chain joins TRBV10-3 to TRBJ1-5; 9 bases match TRBD1. The V and J ends lost 6 bases and 6 bases, in that order; junction bases with no gene match: 6. CDR1 and CDR2 (germline): ENHRY, SYGVKD. The CDR3 totals 14 residues.

This chain uses TRBV5-1 with TRBJ1-4, with 9 bases that match TRBD1. There are 18 residues in the CDR3. V dropped 4 bases and J dropped 0; count of bases not matched to a gene: 10. The germline CDR1 and CDR2 sequences are SGHRS and YFSETQ. CDR3 residues: CASSPHLGQGATNEKLFF. DNA for the CDR3: TGCGCCAGCAGCCCCCACCTGGGACAGGGCGCAACTAATGAAAAACTGTTTTTT. Full variable domain (rest looked up from reference TRBV5-1 and TRBJ1-4): KAGVTQTPRYLIKTRGQQVTLSCSPISGHRSVSWYQQTPGQGLQFLFEYFSETQRNKGNFPGRFSGRQFSNSRSEMNVSTLELGDSALYLCASSPHLGQGATNEKLFFGSGTQLSVL.

This clonotype came up a few times. This chain joins TRBV4-1 and TRBJ1-1; no clear D. CDR1 MGHRA and CDR2 YSYEKL come from the germline V gene. Trimming stripped 10 bases from V and 6 bases from J, with 18 bases between. This CDR3 comprises 13 residues. DNA for the CDR3: TGCGCCATCACCCGTCCCGTATTCTCTGAAGCTTTCTTT. Amino acids: CAITRPVFSEAFF.

This chain connects TRBV5-1 to TRBJ2-3; 9 nucleotides match TRBD2. Trimming at V came to 0 bases and at J to 7 bases, leaving 9 bases not matched to a gene. Germline V gene data show CDR1 as SGHRS and CDR2 as YFSETQ. The CDR3 consists of 16 residues. CDR3 in amino acids: CASSLDSSGVTHTQYF. CDR3 DNA: TGCGCCAGCAGCTTGGATTCTAGCGGGGTCACGCATACGCAGTATTTT.

Only a few counts were recorded for this clonotype. The chain combines TRBV9 with TRBJ1-6; D is uncertain. This CDR3 has 15 residues. V was cut by 0 bases and J by 7 bases, with 11 bases left in between. Per germline, CDR1 SGDLS and CDR2 YYNGEE. In DNA, the CDR3 is TGTGCCAGCAGCGTAGACGAGGATGTGAATTCACCCCTCCACTTT. This translates into CASSVDEDVNSPLHF.

V and J are TRBV7-9 and TRBJ2-5; 7 nucleotides line up with TRBD2. Per germline, CDR1 SEHNR and CDR2 FQNEAQ (reference sequence). This CDR3 comprises 15 residues. V shed 7 bases and J 0 bases; nucleotides not matched to a gene: 8. Here the CDR3 DNA reads TGTGCCAGCACCCTCTCCGGGGGGTACCAAGAGACCCAGTACTTC. It codes for CASTLSGGYQETQYF.

Note on this clonotype: Given a much more abundant clone one base away, this may be a read error. J is TRBJ2-5 and V is TRBV2; D tentatively reads TRBD1 or TRBD2 (6 bases each). Trimming removed 6 bases at V and 0 bases at J, with 11 bases between. The germline V gene has CDR1 SNHLY and CDR2 FYNNEI. CDR3 length equals 14 residues. The CDR3 protein is CASREGDYQETQYF. In DNA form, the CDR3 reads TGTGCCAGCAGGGAGGGGGACTACCAAGAGACCCAGTACTTC.

On this clonotype: Being one base from a much bigger clone, this may be a read error. The J gene is TRBJ1-2, the V gene TRBV13; no clear D gene. The CDR3 sequence is 14 residues long. Germline CDR1 reads PRHDT; CDR2 reads FYEKMQ (reference sequence). Here the CDR3 DNA reads TGTGTCAGCAGCTTCAGGCAGAGGAACTATGGCTACACCTTC. Residues: CVSSFRQRNYGYTF.

The chain has TRBV7-9 and TRBJ1-1, with no clear D. CDR3 size: 16 residues. Deletions cut 1 base from V and 3 bases from J, with 15 bases between. The germline V gene encodes CDR1 SEHNR and CDR2 FQNEAQ (reference sequence). The CDR3 region has the DNA TGTGCCAGCAGCTTAGAAAGGGTAGTGGATGACACTGAAGCTTTCTTT. Encoded protein: CASSLERVVDDTEAFF.